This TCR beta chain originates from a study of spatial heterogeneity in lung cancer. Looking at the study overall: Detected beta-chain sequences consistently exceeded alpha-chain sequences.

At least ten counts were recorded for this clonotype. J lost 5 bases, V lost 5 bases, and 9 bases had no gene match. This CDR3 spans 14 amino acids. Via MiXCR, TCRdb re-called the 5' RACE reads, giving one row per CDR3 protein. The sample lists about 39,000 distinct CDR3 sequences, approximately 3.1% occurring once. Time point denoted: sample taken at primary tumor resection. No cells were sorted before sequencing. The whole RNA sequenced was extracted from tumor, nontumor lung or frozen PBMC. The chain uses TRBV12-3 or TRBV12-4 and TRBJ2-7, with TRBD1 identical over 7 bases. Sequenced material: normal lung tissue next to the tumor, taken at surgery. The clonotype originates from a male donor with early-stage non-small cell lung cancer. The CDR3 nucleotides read TGTGCCAGCAGTCCTCGACAGGGATTGGACGAGCAGTACTTC. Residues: CASSPRQGLDEQYF.